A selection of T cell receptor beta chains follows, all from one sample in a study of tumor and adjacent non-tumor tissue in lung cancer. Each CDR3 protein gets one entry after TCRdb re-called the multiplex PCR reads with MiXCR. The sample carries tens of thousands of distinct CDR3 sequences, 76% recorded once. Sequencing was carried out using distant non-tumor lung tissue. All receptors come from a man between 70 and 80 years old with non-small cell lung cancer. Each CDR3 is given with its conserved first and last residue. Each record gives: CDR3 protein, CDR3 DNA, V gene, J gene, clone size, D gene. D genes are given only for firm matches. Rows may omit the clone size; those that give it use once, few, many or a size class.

CASRQGQVDNQPQHF	TGTGCCAGTAGGCAGGGACAGGTGGACAATCAGCCCCAGCATTTT	TRBV19	TRBJ1-5	.	TRBD1
CASCLNPAITGQLFF	TGTGCCAGCTGCTTAAATCCGGCAATCACCGGGCAGTTGTTTTTT	TRBV11-3	TRBJ2-2	.	.
CASSFQGGMTEAFF	TGTGCCAGCAGCTTCCAGGGAGGAATGACTGAAGCTTTCTTT	TRBV7-9	TRBJ1-1	.	.
CVSSQGRWGVLGETQYF	TGTGTCAGCAGCCAAGGACGATGGGGGGTTTTAGGTGAGACCCAGTACTTC	TRBV4-2	TRBJ2-5	.	.
CASIPWTGTYNEQFF	TGCGCCAGCATCCCCTGGACAGGGACCTACAATGAGCAGTTCTTC	TRBV4-3	TRBJ2-1	once	TRBD1
CSTQGSGLNYEHYF	TGCAGCACCCAAGGATCGGGACTAAATTACGAGCACTACTTC	TRBV29-1	TRBJ2-7	.	TRBD2
CASSSGIRGSGATVLTF	TGTGCCAGCAGTTCCGGGATAAGGGGCTCTGGGGCCACCGTCCTGACTTTC	TRBV6-5	TRBJ2-6	.	.
CNVVDRFQETQYF	TGCAATGTGGTTGACAGGTTCCAAGAGACCCAGTACTTC	TRBV29-1	TRBJ2-5	.	.
CASNQEPTYSDQPQHF	TGCGCCAGCAACCAGGAGCCGACCTATAGCGATCAGCCCCAGCATTTT	TRBV4-1	TRBJ1-5	once	.
CASSENRLTNTEASF	TGTGCCAGTAGTGAAAACAGACTGACGAACACTGAAGCTTCCTTT	TRBV6-1	TRBJ1-1	once	.
CASRRNNKTEAFF	TGTGCCAGCAGAAGGAACAATAAGACTGAAGCTTTCTTT	TRBV6-1	TRBJ1-1	.	.
CASSNSGKETQYF	TGTGCCAGCAGTAATAGCGGGAAGGAGACCCAGTACTTC	TRBV11-3	TRBJ2-5	medium-sized	TRBD2
CASNQDMTVVTRELFF	TGCGCCAGCAACCAAGATATGACAGTCGTAACTAGGGAGCTGTTTTTT	TRBV4-1	TRBJ2-2	.	.
CNARLNTNTDTQYF	TGCAATGCTAGACTCAACACCAACACAGATACGCAGTATTTT	TRBV20-1	TRBJ2-3	.	.
CASSSQGGLYSYEQYF	TGTGCCAGCAGTTCCCAGGGGGGGCTCTACAGCTACGAGCAGTACTTC	TRBV6-2/TRBV6-3	TRBJ2-7	many	.
CRASTSGIAFNEQFF	TGCAGGGCTAGTACTAGCGGGATCGCTTTCAATGAGCAGTTCTTC	TRBV20-1	TRBJ2-1	.	TRBD2
CASCDYLTDREQYF	TGTGCCAGCTGTGATTACCTAACGGACAGAGAGCAGTACTTC	TRBV6-1	TRBJ2-7	.	.
CASSYVGVQDTQYF	TGTGCCAGCAGCTATGTCGGGGTCCAAGATACGCAGTATTTT	TRBV5-4	TRBJ2-3	.	.
CANKGGAETQYF	TGTGCCAACAAGGGTGGGGCGGAGACCCAGTACTTC	TRBV5-5	TRBJ2-5	.	.
CANSPPEGIYTEAFF	TGTGCCAACAGCCCCCCAGAGGGAATTTACACTGAAGCTTTCTTT	TRBV11-2	TRBJ1-1	.	.
CANISVVRDRTYEQYF	TGTGCCAACATCTCCGTTGTCCGGGACAGGACCTACGAGCAATACTTC	TRBV5-6	TRBJ2-7	.	TRBD1
CVSSSGTGGPGANDLTF	TGTGTCAGCAGTTCCGGGACAGGGGGCCCTGGGGCCAACGACCTGACTTTC	TRBV6-5	TRBJ2-6	.	TRBD1
CASSLEERGVGNQPQHF	TGTGCCAGCAGTCTCGAGGAAAGGGGCGTCGGCAATCAGCCCCAGCATTTT	TRBV28	TRBJ1-5	.	.
CVSSSYEGYTF	TGTGTCAGCAGTTCATACGAAGGCTACACCTTC	TRBV12-3/TRBV12-4	TRBJ1-2	.	.
CANSFLLWGSADTQYF	TGTGCCAATAGCTTCTTATTATGGGGAAGCGCAGATACGCAGTATTTT	TRBV7-8	TRBJ2-3	.	.
CASSQKGPSGRTDTHYF	TGCGCCAGCAGCCAAAAAGGGCCTAGCGGGAGAACAGATACGCATTATTTT	TRBV4-3	TRBJ2-3	.	TRBD2
CASSLLFGREGGEQYF	TGCGCCAGCAGCCTCCTGTTTGGGCGGGAGGGAGGCGAGCAGTACTTC	TRBV4-1	TRBJ2-7	.	TRBD2
CGVEFYRTSGGKQETQYF	TGCGGCGTTGAATTCTATAGGACTAGCGGGGGGAAACAAGAGACCCAGTACTTT	TRBV29-1	TRBJ2-5	.	TRBD2
CAWSTIGTHILSGNTIYF	TGTGCCTGGAGTACGATAGGGACTCACATCCTCTCTGGAAACACCATATATTTT	TRBV30	TRBJ1-3	.	.